Below are 2 T cell receptor beta chains sequenced from a single sample in a study of vaccination and CD4 T cells after COVID-19. For these receptors, no antigen is known. CD4+ T cells that had been cultured provided DNA sequenced with the Oncomine TCR Beta short-read assay. TCRdb reprocessed the PCR reads with MiXCR, giving one entry per CDR3 protein. The sample comprises fewer than 18,000 distinct CDR3 sequences, around 56% of which are singletons, and 13% rests with the top ten. The treatment: approximately nine-day PBMC culture with coronavirus spike peptide pools or control peptides (ViraFEST assay). Source material: CD4+ T cells from blood, cultured in vitro. All receptors derive from a human donor who had recovered from COVID-19.

The chain carries TRBV20-1 and TRBJ2-1; D call uncertain. Germline V lookup: CDR1 DFQATT, CDR2 SNEGSKA (reference sequence). CDR3 length: 14 amino acids. The ends were cut back, 0 bases at V and 8 bases at J, with 14 bases in the middle. CDR3: CSARDLNSADEQFF. CDR3 in DNA: TGCAGTGCTAGAGATCTTAATTCCGCGGATGAGCAGTTCTTC.

This chain joins TRBV4-2 and TRBJ1-5; D gene uncertain. Germline CDR1 is LGHNA and CDR2 is YNFKEQ. V dropped 0 bases and J dropped 4 bases, with 10 bases sitting between them. CDR3 length: 15 residues. The CDR3, as DNA: TGTGCCAGCAGCCAAGATAGGCGGGGTAATCAGCCCCAGCATTTT. Translating it yields CASSQDRRGNQPQHF.